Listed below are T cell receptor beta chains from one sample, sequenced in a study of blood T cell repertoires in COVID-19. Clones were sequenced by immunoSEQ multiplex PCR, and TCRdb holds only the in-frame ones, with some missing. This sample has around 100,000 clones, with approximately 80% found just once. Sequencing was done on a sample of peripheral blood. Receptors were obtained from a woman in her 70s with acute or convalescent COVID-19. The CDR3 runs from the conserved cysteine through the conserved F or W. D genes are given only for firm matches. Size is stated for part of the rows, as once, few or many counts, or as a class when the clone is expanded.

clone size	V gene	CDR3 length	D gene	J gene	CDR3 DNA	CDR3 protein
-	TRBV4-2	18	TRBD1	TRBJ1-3	TGTGCCAGCAGCCAAACGACAGGGTTGTTTGGGTTTGGAAACACCATATATTTT	CASSQTTGLFGFGNTIYF
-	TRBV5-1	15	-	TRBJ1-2	TGCGCCAGCAGCTTGGATGGGGGGACGGGCTATGGCTACACCTTC	CASSLDGGTGYGYTF
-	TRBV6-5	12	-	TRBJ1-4	TGTGCCAGCATAGGGGGAGTCGAAAAACTGTTTTTT	CASIGGVEKLFF
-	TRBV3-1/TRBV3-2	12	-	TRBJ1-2	TGTGCCAGCAGCCAAGGGGAGTTTGGCTACACCTTC	CASSQGEFGYTF
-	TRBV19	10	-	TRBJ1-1	TGTGCCAGCGGAACAGGTAAAGCTTTCTTT	CASGTGKAFF
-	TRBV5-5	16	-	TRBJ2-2	TGTGCCAGCAGCTTGGACGGGGTACAGAACACCGGGGAGCTGTTTTTT	CASSLDGVQNTGELFF
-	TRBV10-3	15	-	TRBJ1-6	TGTGCCATCAGTGAGTCAGGGGGGGAGAATTCACCCCTCCACTTT	CAISESGGENSPLHF
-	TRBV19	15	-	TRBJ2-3	TGTGCCAGTAGTAGACCCAGGGGAGCCACAGATACGCAGTATTTT	CASSRPRGATDTQYF
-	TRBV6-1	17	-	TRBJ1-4	TGTGCCAGCAGTGAAGCGCTCGTGGAGGGGTTCCGGGAAAAACTGTTTTTT	CASSEALVEGFREKLFF
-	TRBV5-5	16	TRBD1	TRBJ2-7	TGTGCCAGCAGCTTGTTCGGCAGGACAGGTACCTACGAGCAGTACTTC	CASSLFGRTGTYEQYF
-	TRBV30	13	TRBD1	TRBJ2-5	TGTGCCTGGAGTGACAGGGGAGAGGGGACCCAGTACTTC	CAWSDRGEGTQYF
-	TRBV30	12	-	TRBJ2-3	TGTGCCTGGAGGACCCCGGGGGATACGCAGTATTTT	CAWRTPGDTQYF
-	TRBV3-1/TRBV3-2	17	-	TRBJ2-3	TGTGCCAGCAGCCAAGACAGGGGTAGTCGAAGCACAGATACGCAGTATTTT	CASSQDRGSRSTDTQYF
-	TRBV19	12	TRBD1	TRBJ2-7	TGTGCCAGCGGACAGGAGTATAGCGAGCAGTACTTC	CASGQEYSEQYF
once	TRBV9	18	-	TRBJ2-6	TGTGCCAGCAGCCCTTCCCGGGGGACCGTTTCTGGGGCCAACGTCCTGACTTTC	CASSPSRGTVSGANVLTF